Listed below are T cell receptor beta chains from one sample, sequenced in a study of blood T cell repertoires in COVID-19. Some clones are missing from TCRdb's copy, which holds only in-frame ones; the method was immunoSEQ multiplex PCR. The sample has around 300,000 clones; 89% are singletons. Sequencing was carried out using PBMCs or T cells enriched from blood (not recorded which). These receptors came from a woman aged 55-75 years who had recovered from COVID-19. CDR3s include the opening cysteine and the closing phenylalanine or tryptophan. Each record gives: J gene, V gene, D gene, clone size, CDR3 DNA, CDR3 protein. The D gene is left open where the match is weak. Clone size, where shown, is once, few, many, or a class for clones that have expanded.

j_gene: TRBJ2-1; v_gene: TRBV27; d_gene: TRBD2; abundance: .; CDR3nt: TGTGCCAGCAGTTTACGGCTAGCGGCCCCCTACAATGAGCAGTTCTTC; CDR3aa: CASSLRLAAPYNEQFF
j_gene: TRBJ1-2; v_gene: TRBV5-1; d_gene: .; abundance: once; CDR3nt: TGCGCCAGCAGCTTGGGCAGGGTTGACTATGGCTACACCTTC; CDR3aa: CASSLGRVDYGYTF
j_gene: TRBJ2-3; v_gene: TRBV4-1; d_gene: TRBD2; abundance: few; CDR3nt: TGCGCCAGCAGCCCCCTCGGGTTTAGCGGGAGGGGGAAAGATACGCAGTATTTT; CDR3aa: CASSPLGFSGRGKDTQYF
j_gene: TRBJ1-1; v_gene: TRBV30; d_gene: .; abundance: .; CDR3nt: TGTGCCTGGAGCATTAGATCCTTCGGGAACACTGAAGCTTTCTTT; CDR3aa: CAWSIRSFGNTEAFF
j_gene: TRBJ1-5; v_gene: TRBV12-3/TRBV12-4; d_gene: .; abundance: .; CDR3nt: TGTGCCAGCAGGACGGACAGCGTGAAGCCCCAGCATTTT; CDR3aa: CASRTDSVKPQHF
j_gene: TRBJ2-4; v_gene: TRBV5-4; d_gene: TRBD2; abundance: .; CDR3nt: TGTGCCAGCAGCTTGCAGGCGGGGGGTAGCATTCAGTACTTC; CDR3aa: CASSLQAGGSIQYF
j_gene: TRBJ1-4; v_gene: TRBV18; d_gene: TRBD1; abundance: .; CDR3nt: TGTGCCAGCTCACCAAAGGGGGCGGGTGAAAAACTGTTTTTT; CDR3aa: CASSPKGAGEKLFF
j_gene: TRBJ1-5; v_gene: TRBV2; d_gene: .; abundance: few; CDR3nt: TGTGCCAGCAGCCGAACTCGGAGCAATCAGCCCCAGCATTTT; CDR3aa: CASSRTRSNQPQHF
j_gene: TRBJ2-1; v_gene: TRBV12-3/TRBV12-4; d_gene: .; abundance: few; CDR3nt: TGTGCCAGCAGTTTTAACATGTTCGATGAGCAGTTCTTC; CDR3aa: CASSFNMFDEQFF
j_gene: TRBJ2-7; v_gene: TRBV7-8; d_gene: .; abundance: few; CDR3nt: TGTGCCAGCACGGACAGAAGGCTAGCGGTCTCCTACGAGCAGTACTTC; CDR3aa: CASTDRRLAVSYEQYF
j_gene: TRBJ1-4; v_gene: TRBV5-1; d_gene: .; abundance: .; CDR3nt: TGCGCCAGCAGCATTGGGGTTCTCCAGGGTAATGAAAAACTGTTTTTT; CDR3aa: CASSIGVLQGNEKLFF
j_gene: TRBJ1-4; v_gene: TRBV7-2; d_gene: .; abundance: .; CDR3nt: TGTGCCAGCAGCTTAGTGGCAGGGGTGGGTGAAAAACTGTTTTTT; CDR3aa: CASSLVAGVGEKLFF
j_gene: TRBJ1-1; v_gene: TRBV10-1; d_gene: TRBD1; abundance: .; CDR3nt: TGCGCCAGCAGTGAGAATCGGGACAGTGACGCTTTCTTT; CDR3aa: CASSENRDSDAFF
j_gene: TRBJ1-3; v_gene: TRBV6-5; d_gene: TRBD1; abundance: .; CDR3nt: TGTGCCAGCAGTTATCGGACAGGTGCTTGGAACACCATATATTTT; CDR3aa: CASSYRTGAWNTIYF
j_gene: TRBJ2-7; v_gene: TRBV28; d_gene: .; abundance: once; CDR3nt: TGTGCCAGCACGACTCCCCGTAGACCGAGTGGCGAGCAGTACTTC; CDR3aa: CASTTPRRPSGEQYF
j_gene: TRBJ1-6; v_gene: TRBV27; d_gene: .; abundance: .; CDR3nt: TGTGCCAGCAGTCCAGGGTTCGGAAATTCACCCCTCCACTTT; CDR3aa: CASSPGFGNSPLHF
j_gene: TRBJ2-1; v_gene: TRBV7-3; d_gene: TRBD2; abundance: .; CDR3nt: TGTGCCAGCAGCCCGGGACTAGACGAGCAGTTCTTC; CDR3aa: CASSPGLDEQFF
j_gene: TRBJ1-2; v_gene: TRBV28; d_gene: .; abundance: few; CDR3nt: TGTGCCAGCAGTTCCGGGACTCTAGGCTACACCTTC; CDR3aa: CASSSGTLGYTF
j_gene: TRBJ1-5; v_gene: TRBV5-1; d_gene: TRBD1; abundance: .; CDR3nt: TGCGCCAGCAGCTCGGGACAGCCAAATCAGCCCCAGCATTTT; CDR3aa: CASSSGQPNQPQHF
j_gene: TRBJ1-2; v_gene: TRBV5-1; d_gene: .; abundance: .; CDR3nt: TGCGCCAGCAGCACTGACGACAGGAATCCTTATGGCTACACCTTC; CDR3aa: CASSTDDRNPYGYTF
j_gene: TRBJ1-2; v_gene: TRBV5-4; d_gene: .; abundance: .; CDR3nt: TGTGCCAGCAGCTTGGTTGGCGGGTCTGGCTACACCTTC; CDR3aa: CASSLVGGSGYTF
j_gene: TRBJ2-2; v_gene: TRBV4-1; d_gene: TRBD2; abundance: .; CDR3nt: TGCGCCAGCAGACTCGACAGGGGGACTAGCGGGAGGGCCTCCGGGGAGCTGTTTTTT; CDR3aa: CASRLDRGTSGRASGELFF
j_gene: TRBJ2-7; v_gene: TRBV9; d_gene: .; abundance: .; CDR3nt: TGTGCCAGCAGCGTAGCTACAGGGAGCTCCTACGAGCAGTACTTC; CDR3aa: CASSVATGSSYEQYF
j_gene: TRBJ1-2; v_gene: TRBV5-4; d_gene: TRBD1; abundance: .; CDR3nt: TGTGCCAGCAGCTTCCTAGGACAGGGACAGCATGGCTACACCTTC; CDR3aa: CASSFLGQGQHGYTF
j_gene: TRBJ1-1; v_gene: TRBV10-1; d_gene: .; abundance: .; CDR3nt: TGCGCCAGCAGTGAGTCCCCGAGTCCCAGGGACACTGAAGCTTTCTTT; CDR3aa: CASSESPSPRDTEAFF
j_gene: TRBJ2-1; v_gene: TRBV10-1; d_gene: TRBD2; abundance: .; CDR3nt: TGCGCCAGCAGTGAGTCGGGACTAGCGCGTAATGAGCAGTTCTTC; CDR3aa: CASSESGLARNEQFF